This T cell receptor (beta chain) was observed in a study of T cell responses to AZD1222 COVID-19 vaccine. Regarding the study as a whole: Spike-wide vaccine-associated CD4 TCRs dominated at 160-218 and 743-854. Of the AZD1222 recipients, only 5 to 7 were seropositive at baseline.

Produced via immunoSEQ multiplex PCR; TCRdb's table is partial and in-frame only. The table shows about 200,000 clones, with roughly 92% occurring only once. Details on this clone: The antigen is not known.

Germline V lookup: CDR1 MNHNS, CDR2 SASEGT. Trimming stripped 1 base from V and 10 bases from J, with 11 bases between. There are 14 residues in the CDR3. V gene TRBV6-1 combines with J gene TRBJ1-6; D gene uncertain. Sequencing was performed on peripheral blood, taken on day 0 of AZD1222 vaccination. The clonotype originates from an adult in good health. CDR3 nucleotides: TGTGCCAGCAGTGAAGGAGGCGGAGGGTCACCCCTCCACTTT. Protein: CASSEGGGGSPLHF.